The subject of this entry is one T cell receptor beta chain. Its antigen remains unknown. These data come from a study of cytomegalovirus exposure and HLA in healthy donors. Germline-derived CDR1 and CDR2 are SGHRS and YFSETQ. The CDR3 length is 16 residues. V shed 3 bases, J shed 3 bases, and the junction held 9 bases outside the gene matches. PCR amplification relied on 60 Vbeta primers (plus 13 Jbeta primers). Assay used: immunoSEQ multiplex PCR; TCRdb lists only in-frame clones, some missing. The top ten clones hold about 2.2% of a sample with 150,000 to 200,000 clones, 85% of them seen once. General observations from the study: On later analysis, the bulk of CMV-associated TCR beta chains appeared to be HLA-restricted. TCR beta V segments were, for the most part, productive about 87% or about 30% of the time in an earlier analysis.

The sequencing sample was made of PBMCs. The V and J genes are TRBV5-1 and TRBJ2-1; 7 nucleotides match TRBD2. The clonotype was recovered from a woman between 45 and 65 years old in good health and CMV-seronegative. The CDR3 here is CASSWGGSLIYNEQFF. CDR3 bases: TGCGCCAGCAGCTGGGGGGGGAGTCTGATCTACAATGAGCAGTTCTTC.